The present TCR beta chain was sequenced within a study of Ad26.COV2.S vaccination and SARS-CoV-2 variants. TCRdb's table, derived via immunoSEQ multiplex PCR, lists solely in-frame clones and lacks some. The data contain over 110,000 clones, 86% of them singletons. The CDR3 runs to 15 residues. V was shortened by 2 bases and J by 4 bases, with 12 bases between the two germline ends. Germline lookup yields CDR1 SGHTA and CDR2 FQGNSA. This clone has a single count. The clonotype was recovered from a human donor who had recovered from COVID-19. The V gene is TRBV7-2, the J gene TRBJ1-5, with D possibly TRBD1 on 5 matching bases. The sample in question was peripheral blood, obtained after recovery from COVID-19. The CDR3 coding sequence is TGTGCCAGCAGCTTACAGGGAGGCGGAAATCAGCCCCAGCATTTT. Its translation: CASSLQGGGNQPQHF.